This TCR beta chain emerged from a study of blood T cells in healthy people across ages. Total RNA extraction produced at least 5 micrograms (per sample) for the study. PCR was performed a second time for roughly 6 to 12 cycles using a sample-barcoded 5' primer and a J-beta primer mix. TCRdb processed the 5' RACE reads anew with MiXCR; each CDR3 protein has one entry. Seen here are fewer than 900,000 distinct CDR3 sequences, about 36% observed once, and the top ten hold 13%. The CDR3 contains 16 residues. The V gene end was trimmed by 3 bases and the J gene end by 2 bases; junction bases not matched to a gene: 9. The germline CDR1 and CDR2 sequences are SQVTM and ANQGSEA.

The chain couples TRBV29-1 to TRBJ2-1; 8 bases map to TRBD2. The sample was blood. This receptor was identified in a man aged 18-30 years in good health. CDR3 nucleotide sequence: TGCAGCGTTGATGGGGCGGGGGGCCCCCCCTACAATGAGCAGTTCTTC. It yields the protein CSVDGAGGPPYNEQFF.